This T cell receptor beta chain is drawn from a study of T cell responses to AZD1222 COVID-19 vaccine. As for the study in general: Second doses at about 4 or about 12 weeks were pooled. Notes on the study in general: A rise in Spike-specific TCR breadth and depth followed two AZD1222 doses. Baseline seropositives among AZD1222 recipients totaled only 5 to 7. Reportedly, close to half of spike-specific TCRs are directed against unmutated variant regions.

Germline assignment: CDR1 MNHEY and CDR2 SVGAGI. This CDR3 is 16 amino acids long. V was trimmed by 2 bases and J by 5 bases, leaving 13 bases between them. TCRdb keeps only in-frame clones here, not all; method: immunoSEQ multiplex PCR. This sample has 75,000 to 100,000 clones; roughly 90% occur once, and the top ten carry 26%. Of note for this clone: The antigen is unknown.

The sequence was obtained from an adult in good health. The sample in question was peripheral blood, obtained on day 0 of AZD1222 vaccination. V gene TRBV6-5 combines with J gene TRBJ1-6, with TRBD1 as a possible D gene (5 bases). The CDR3 bases are TGTGCCAGCAGTTACGGGGGAGGAGGGGATAATTCACCCCTCCACTTT. Amino acid sequence: CASSYGGGGDNSPLHF.